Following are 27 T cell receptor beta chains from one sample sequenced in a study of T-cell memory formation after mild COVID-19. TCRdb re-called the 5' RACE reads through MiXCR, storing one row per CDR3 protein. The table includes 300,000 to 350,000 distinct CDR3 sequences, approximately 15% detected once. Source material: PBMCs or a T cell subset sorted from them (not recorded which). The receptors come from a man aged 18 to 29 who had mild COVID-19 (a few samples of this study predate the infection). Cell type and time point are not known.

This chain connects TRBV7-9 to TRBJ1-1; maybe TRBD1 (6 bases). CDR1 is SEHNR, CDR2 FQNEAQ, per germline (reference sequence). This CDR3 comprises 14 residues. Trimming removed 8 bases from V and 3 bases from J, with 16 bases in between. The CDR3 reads CASASQGGDTEAFF. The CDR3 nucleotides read TGTGCCAGCGCCTCACAAGGGGGGGACACTGAAGCTTTCTTT.

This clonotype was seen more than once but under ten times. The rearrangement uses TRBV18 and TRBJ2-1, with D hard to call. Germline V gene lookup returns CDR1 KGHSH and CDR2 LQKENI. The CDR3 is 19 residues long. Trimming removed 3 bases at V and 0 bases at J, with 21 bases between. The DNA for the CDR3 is TGTGCCAGCTCACCTGAAGCATTAATCATCCCGAGCTCCTACAATGAGCAGTTCTTC. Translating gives CASSPEALIIPSSYNEQFF.

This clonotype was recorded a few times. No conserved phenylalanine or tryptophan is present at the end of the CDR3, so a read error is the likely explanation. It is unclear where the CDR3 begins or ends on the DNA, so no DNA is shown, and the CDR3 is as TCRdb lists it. CDR3 amino acids: CATSRDQVKGL. The J gene is TRBJ2-7, the V gene TRBV15. Germline lookup yields CDR1 LNHNV and CDR2 YYDKDF (reference sequence). The CDR3 numbers 11 amino acids, ends counted.

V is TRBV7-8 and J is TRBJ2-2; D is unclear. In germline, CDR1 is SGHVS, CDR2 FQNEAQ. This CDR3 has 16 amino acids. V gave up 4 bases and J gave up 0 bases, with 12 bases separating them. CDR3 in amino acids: CASSSRAYTNTGELFF. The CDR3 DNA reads TGTGCCAGCAGCTCCCGGGCCTATACGAACACCGGGGAGCTGTTTTTT.

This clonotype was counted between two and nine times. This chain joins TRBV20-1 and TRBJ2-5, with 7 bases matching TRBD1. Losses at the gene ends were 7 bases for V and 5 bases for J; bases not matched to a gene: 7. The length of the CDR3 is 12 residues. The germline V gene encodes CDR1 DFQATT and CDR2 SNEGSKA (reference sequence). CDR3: CSGRGMEETQYF. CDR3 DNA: TGCAGTGGCAGGGGGATGGAGGAGACCCAGTACTTC.

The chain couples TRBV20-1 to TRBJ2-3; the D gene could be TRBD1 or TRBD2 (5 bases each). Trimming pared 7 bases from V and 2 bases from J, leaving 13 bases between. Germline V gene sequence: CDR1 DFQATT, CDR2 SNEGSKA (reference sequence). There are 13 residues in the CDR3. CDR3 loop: CSDRDPNTDTQYF. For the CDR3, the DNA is TGCAGTGACCGGGACCCAAACACAGATACGCAGTATTTT.

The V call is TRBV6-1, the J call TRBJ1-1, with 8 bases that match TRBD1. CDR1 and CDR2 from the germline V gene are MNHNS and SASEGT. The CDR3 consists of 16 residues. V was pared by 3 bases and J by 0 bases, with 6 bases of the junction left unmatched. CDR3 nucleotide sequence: TGTGCCAGCAGTGAGGTTCAGGGGGCAATGAACACTGAAGCTTTCTTT. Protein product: CASSEVQGAMNTEAFF.

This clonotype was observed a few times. This CDR3 is CASTAWDDSYEQYF. CDR3 nucleotides: TGTGCCAGCACCGCTTGGGACGACTCCTACGAGCAGTACTTC. The rearrangement uses TRBV6-2 or TRBV6-3 and TRBJ2-7; perhaps D is TRBD1 or TRBD2 (5 bases each). V lost 7 bases, J lost 0 bases, and 13 bases lay in between. The V gene's germline CDR1 is MNHEY and CDR2 SVGEGT. The CDR3 extends over 14 amino acids.

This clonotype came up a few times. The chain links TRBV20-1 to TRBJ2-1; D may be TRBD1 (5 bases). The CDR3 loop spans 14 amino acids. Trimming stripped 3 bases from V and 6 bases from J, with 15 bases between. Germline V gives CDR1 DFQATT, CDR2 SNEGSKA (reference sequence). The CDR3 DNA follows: TGCAGTGCTAGTATCTCAGGGTTTTCCAATGAGCAGTTCTTC. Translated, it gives CSASISGFSNEQFF.

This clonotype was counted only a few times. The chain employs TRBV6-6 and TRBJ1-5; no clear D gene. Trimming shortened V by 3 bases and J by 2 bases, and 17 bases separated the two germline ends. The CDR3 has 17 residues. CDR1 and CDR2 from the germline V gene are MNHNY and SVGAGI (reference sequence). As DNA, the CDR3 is TGTGCCAGCAGTTATACCCACCGCGGTGGAGGCAATCAGCCCCAGCATTTT. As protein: CASSYTHRGGGNQPQHF.

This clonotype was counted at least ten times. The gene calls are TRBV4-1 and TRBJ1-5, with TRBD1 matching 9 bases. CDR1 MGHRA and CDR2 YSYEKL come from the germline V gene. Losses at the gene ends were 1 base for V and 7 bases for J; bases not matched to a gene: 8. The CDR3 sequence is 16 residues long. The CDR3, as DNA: TGCGCCAGCAGCCAAGGCCCCACAGGGGGCTGGCAGCCCCAGCATTTT. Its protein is CASSQGPTGGWQPQHF.

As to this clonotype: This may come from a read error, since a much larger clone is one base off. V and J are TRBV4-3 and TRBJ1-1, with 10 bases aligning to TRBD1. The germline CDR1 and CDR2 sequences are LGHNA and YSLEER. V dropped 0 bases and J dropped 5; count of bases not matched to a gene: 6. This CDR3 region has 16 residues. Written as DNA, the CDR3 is TGCGCCAGCAGCCAAGATCAAAGGACAGGGGGTACTGAAGCTTTCTTT. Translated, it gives CASSQDQRTGGTEAFF.

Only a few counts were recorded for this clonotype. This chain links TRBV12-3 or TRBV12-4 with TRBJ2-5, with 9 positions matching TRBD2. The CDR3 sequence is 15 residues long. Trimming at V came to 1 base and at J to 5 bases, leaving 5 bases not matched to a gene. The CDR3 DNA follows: TGTGCCAGCAGTTTAGGGTCTAGCGGGGTTGAGACCCAGTACTTC. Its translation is CASSLGSSGVETQYF.

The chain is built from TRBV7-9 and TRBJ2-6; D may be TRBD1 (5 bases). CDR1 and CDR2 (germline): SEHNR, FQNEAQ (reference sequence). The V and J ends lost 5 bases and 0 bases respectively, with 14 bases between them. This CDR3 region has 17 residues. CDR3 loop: CASSPDGDSSGANVLTF. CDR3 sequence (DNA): TGTGCCAGCAGCCCGGACGGTGACAGCTCTGGGGCCAACGTCCTGACTTTC.

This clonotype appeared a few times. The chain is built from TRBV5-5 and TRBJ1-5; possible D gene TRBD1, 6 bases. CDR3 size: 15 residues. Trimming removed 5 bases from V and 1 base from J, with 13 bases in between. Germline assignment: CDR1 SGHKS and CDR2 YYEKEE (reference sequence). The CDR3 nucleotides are TGTGCCAGCAGATCGGGACACCTAAGCAATCAGCCCCAGCATTTT. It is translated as CASRSGHLSNQPQHF.

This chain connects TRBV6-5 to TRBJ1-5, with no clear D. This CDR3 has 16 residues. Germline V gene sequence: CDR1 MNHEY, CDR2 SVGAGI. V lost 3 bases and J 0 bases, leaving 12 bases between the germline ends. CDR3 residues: CASSYHSGDSNQPQHF. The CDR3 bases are TGTGCCAGCAGTTATCATTCCGGGGATAGCAATCAGCCCCAGCATTTT.

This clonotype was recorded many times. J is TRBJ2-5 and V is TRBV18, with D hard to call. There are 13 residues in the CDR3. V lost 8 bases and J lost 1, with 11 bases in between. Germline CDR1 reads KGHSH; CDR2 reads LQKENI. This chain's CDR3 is CASSPDGQETQYF. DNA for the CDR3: TGTGCCAGCAGCCCTGACGGCCAAGAGACCCAGTACTTC. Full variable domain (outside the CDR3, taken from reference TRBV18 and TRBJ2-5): NAGVMQNPRHLVRRRGQEARLRCSPMKGHSHVYWYRQLPEEGLKFMVYLQKENIIDESGMPKERFSAEFPKEGPSILRIQQVVRGDSAAYFCASSPDGQETQYFGPGTRLLVL.

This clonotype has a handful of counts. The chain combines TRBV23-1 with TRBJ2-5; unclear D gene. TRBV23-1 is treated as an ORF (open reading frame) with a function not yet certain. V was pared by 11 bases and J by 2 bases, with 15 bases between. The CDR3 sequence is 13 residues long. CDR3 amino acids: CAGKTEEQETQYF. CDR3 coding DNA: TGCGCCGGCAAGACTGAGGAGCAAGAGACCCAGTACTTC.

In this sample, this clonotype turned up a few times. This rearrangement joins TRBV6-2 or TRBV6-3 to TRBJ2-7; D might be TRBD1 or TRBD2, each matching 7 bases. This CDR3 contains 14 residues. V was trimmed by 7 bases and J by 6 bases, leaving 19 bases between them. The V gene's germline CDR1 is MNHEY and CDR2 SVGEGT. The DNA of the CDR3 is TGTGCCAGCACCAATGGGAGGGGGCCACTCGAGCAGTACGTC. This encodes CASTNGRGPLEQYV.

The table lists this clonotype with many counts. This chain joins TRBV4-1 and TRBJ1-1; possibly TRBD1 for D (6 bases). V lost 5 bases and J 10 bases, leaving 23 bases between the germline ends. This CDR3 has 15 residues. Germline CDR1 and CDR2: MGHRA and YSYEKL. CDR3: CASSINRVGRPGAFF. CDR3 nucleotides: TGCGCCAGCAGCATAAACAGGGTCGGGAGACCTGGAGCTTTCTTT.

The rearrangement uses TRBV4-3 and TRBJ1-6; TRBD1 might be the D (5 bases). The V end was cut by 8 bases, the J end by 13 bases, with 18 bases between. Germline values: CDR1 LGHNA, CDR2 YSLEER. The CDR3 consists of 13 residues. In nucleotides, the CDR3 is TGCGCCAGCTCTTCCGGGACCTCCTTCCCCCTCCACTTT. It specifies CASSSGTSFPLHF.

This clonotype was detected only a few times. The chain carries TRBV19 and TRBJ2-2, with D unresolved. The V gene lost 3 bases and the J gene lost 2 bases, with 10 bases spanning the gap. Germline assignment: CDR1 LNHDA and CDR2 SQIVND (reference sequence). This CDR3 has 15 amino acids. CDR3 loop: CASSMWQDNTGELFF. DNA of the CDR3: TGTGCCAGTAGTATGTGGCAGGACAACACCGGGGAGCTGTTTTTT.

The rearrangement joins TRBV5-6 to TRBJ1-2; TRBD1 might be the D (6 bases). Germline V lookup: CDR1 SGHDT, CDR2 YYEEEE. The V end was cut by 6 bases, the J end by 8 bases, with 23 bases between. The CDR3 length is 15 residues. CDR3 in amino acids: CASTESWGRIRGYTF. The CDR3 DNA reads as TGTGCCAGCACCGAATCCTGGGGGCGCATACGCGGCTACACCTTC.

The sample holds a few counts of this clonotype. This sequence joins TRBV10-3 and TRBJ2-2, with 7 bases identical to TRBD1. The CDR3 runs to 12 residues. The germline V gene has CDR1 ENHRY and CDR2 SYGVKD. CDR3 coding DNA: TGTGACAGGGGTTTAGACACCGGGGAGCTGTTTTTT. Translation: CDRGLDTGELFF.

As DNA, the CDR3 is TGTGCCAGCAGCTCGCGGGACAGCAGCATTCAGTACTTC. It is translated as CASSSRDSSIQYF. The chain carries TRBV7-9 and TRBJ2-4; perhaps TRBD1 as D (7 bases). Germline V CDR1 and CDR2: SEHNR, FQNEAQ (reference sequence). This CDR3 is built from 13 residues. V lost 4 bases and J lost 9, with 13 bases in between.

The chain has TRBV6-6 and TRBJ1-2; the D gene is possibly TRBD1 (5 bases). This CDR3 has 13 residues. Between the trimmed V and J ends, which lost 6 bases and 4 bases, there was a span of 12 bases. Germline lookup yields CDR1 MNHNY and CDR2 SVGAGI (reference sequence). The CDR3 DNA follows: TGTGCCAGCAGATCGACAGACCGCTATGGCTACACCTTC. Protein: CASRSTDRYGYTF.

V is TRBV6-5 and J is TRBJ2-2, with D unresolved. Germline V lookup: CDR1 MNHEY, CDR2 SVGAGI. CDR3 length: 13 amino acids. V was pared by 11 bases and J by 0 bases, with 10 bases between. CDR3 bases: TGTGCCTGCCGTGGGGCGAACACCGGGGAGCTGTTTTTT. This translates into CACRGANTGELFF.